The rows below give T cell receptor beta chains drawn from one sample of a study of blood T cell repertoires in COVID-19. Only in-frame clones appear in the TCRdb table, and some are missing; sequencing was by immunoSEQ multiplex PCR. The repertoire holds about 230,000 clones, around nine tenths seen once, with roughly 4% in the top ten. The specimen sequenced was PBMCs or T cells enriched from blood (not recorded which). Receptors originate from a woman aged 25-40 years with acute COVID-19. Each CDR3 is given with its conserved first and last residue. D genes are given only for firm matches. Part of the rows lack a size; the others show once, few, many or a class for expanded clones.

V	J	D	size	DNA	CDR3
TRBV21-1	TRBJ1-5	NA	few	TGTGCCAGCAGCAGCGAGGGTTTGGAACAGCCCCAGCATTTT	CASSSEGLEQPQHF
TRBV4-1	TRBJ1-4	TRBD1	NA	TGCGCCAGCAGCCAAGAGCCCGGGACAGGGGGGGAAAAACTGTTTTTT	CASSQEPGTGGEKLFF
TRBV5-8	TRBJ2-7	NA	NA	TGTGCCAGCAGCTTGTCCAGGGCCTCTCCCTACGAGCAGTACTTC	CASSLSRASPYEQYF
TRBV7-9	TRBJ1-5	NA	NA	TGTGCCAGCGCAGGCTTAAACCAGCCCCAGCATTTT	CASAGLNQPQHF
TRBV4-1	TRBJ1-1	NA	NA	TGCGCCAGCAGCCCAAGGGGGATTTCGGGCACTGAAGCTTTCTTT	CASSPRGISGTEAFF
TRBV3-1/TRBV3-2	TRBJ2-7	TRBD2	NA	TGTGCCAGCAGCCAAGACACCAGCGGGGGGGCCGAGCAGTACTTC	CASSQDTSGGAEQYF
TRBV27	TRBJ2-5	NA	once	TGTGCCAGCAGTTGGCGGGGGCTACAAGAGACCCAGTACTTC	CASSWRGLQETQYF
TRBV2	TRBJ2-3	TRBD2	NA	TGTGCCAGCAGTGGACTAGCGGGGGGGCGCGGCACAGATACGCAGTATTTT	CASSGLAGGRGTDTQYF
TRBV6-4	TRBJ1-5	NA	NA	TGTGCCAGCAGTGAAAGGGGGATCAAGAATCAGCCCCAGCATTTT	CASSERGIKNQPQHF
TRBV6-5	TRBJ2-3	NA	few	TGTGCCAGCAGCATTGGGAGCAACACAGATACGCAGTATTTT	CASSIGSNTDTQYF
TRBV27	TRBJ2-2	NA	NA	TGTGCCAGCAGTTTAGTATCGCAGGGGACCGGCGGGGAGCTGTTTTTT	CASSLVSQGTGGELFF
TRBV29-1	TRBJ2-7	TRBD1	NA	TGCAGCGCCGGGACAGGGGTATACGAGCAGTACTTC	CSAGTGVYEQYF
TRBV5-4	TRBJ2-3	TRBD2	NA	TGTGCCAGCAGCTTGGCCCTAGGGCGGGGGAGCACAGATACGCAGTATTTT	CASSLALGRGSTDTQYF
TRBV5-1	TRBJ2-3	NA	NA	TGCGCCAGCAGCTTGGCCAACGAGGTTTTCGCAGATACGCAGTATTTT	CASSLANEVFADTQYF
TRBV10-2	TRBJ1-1	NA	NA	TGCGCCAGCAGTGTGGGGGCGTTCACTGAAGCTTTCTTT	CASSVGAFTEAFF
TRBV7-3	TRBJ2-2	NA	NA	TGTGCCAGCAGCCCTCCAGGATCCGGGGAGCTGTTTTTT	CASSPPGSGELFF
TRBV4-1	TRBJ2-7	TRBD2	NA	TGCGCCAGCAGCCAACCCAAAGGGGAGGGTCCCGGCTACGAGCAGTACTTC	CASSQPKGEGPGYEQYF
TRBV6-5	TRBJ1-1	NA	NA	TGTGCCAGCAATATACAGGGAACAAGGGATGAAGCTTTCTTT	CASNIQGTRDEAFF
TRBV6-5	TRBJ2-5	NA	NA	TGTGCCAGCAGCGGAGTTAGGCAAGAGACCCAGTACTTC	CASSGVRQETQYF
TRBV11-3	TRBJ2-3	NA	NA	TGTGCCAGCAGCTTGGGGGCCCCCACAGATACGCAGTATTTT	CASSLGAPTDTQYF
TRBV30	TRBJ1-3	TRBD1	NA	TGTGCCTGGAGTACAGGGACAGCTGGAAACACCATATATTTT	CAWSTGTAGNTIYF
TRBV10-1	TRBJ1-1	NA	many	TGCGCCAGCGCATCCGGGAGTGTCGCTGAAGCTTTCTTT	CASASGSVAEAFF
TRBV10-3	TRBJ1-4	NA	NA	TGTGCCGGGGGCCCGGGCAATGAAAAACTGTTTTTT	CAGGPGNEKLFF